One T cell receptor beta chain is described in this entry. Its target is unknown. Clones were sequenced by immunoSEQ multiplex PCR, and TCRdb holds only the in-frame ones, with some missing. The sample yields some 7,000 clones, 65% to 80% seen once. Peripheral blood was collected from the related graft donor on the marrow donation day. The data were obtained in a study of T cells after posttransplantation cyclophosphamide. Findings and limits, study-wide: Recipient CMV seropositivity and CMV reactivation strongly tracked TRB clonality. TRB overlap between skin or GI tissue T cells and blood was limited. Later blood repertoires were often dominated by clones from the donor CD8+ memory compartment.

This CDR3 region has 16 residues. The germline gives CDR1 LGHNA, CDR2 YNFKEQ. Trimming cost V 0 bases and J 6 bases, with 15 bases left between them. The sequenced material came from memory CD4+ T cells sorted from blood. The J gene is TRBJ2-1, the V gene TRBV4-2, with D unclear. The sequence came from a woman in her forties or fifties in good health and a related stem cell transplant donor. CDR3 DNA: TGTGCCAGCAGCCAAGATTTGTTAGCTCCCCTCAATGAGCAGTTCTTC. Its translation: CASSQDLLAPLNEQFF.